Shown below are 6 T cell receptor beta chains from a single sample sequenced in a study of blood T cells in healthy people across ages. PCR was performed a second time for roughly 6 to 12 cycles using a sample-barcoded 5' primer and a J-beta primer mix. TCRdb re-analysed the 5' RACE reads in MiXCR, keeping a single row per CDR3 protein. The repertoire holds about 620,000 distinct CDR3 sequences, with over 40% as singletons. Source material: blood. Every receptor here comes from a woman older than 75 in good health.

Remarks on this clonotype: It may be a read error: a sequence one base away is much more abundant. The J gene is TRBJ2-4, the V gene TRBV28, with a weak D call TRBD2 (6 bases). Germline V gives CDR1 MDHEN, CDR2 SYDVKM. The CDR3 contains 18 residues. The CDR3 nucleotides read TGTGCCAGCAAGGGATCTGCACTCGGGGGTTCGGCCATAAACATTCAGTACTTC. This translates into CASKGSALGGSAINIQYF.

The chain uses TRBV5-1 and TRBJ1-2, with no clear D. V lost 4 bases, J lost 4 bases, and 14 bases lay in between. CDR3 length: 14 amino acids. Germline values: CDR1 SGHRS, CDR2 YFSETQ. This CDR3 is CASSQMDGTYGYTF. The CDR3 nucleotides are TGCGCCAGCAGCCAAATGGACGGAACCTATGGCTACACCTTC.

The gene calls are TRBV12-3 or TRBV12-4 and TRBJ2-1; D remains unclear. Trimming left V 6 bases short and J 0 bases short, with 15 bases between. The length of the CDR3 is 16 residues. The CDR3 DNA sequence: TGTGCCAGCAGCGTAAGAAGGCGGCGCTCCTACAATGAGCAGTTCTTC. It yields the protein CASSVRRRRSYNEQFF.

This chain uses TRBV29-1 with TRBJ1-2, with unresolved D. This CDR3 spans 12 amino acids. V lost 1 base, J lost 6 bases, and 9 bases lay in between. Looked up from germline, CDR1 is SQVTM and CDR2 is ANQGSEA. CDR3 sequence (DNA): TGCAGCGTTGAAGGCGGAGCCAATGGCTACACCTTC. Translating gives CSVEGGANGYTF.

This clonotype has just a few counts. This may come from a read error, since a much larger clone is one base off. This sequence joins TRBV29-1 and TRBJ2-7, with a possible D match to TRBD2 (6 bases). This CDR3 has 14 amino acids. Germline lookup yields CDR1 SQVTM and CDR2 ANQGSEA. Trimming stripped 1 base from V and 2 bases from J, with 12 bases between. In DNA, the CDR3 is TGCAGCGTTGAAGCCGCGGGGACCCCCTACGAGCAGTACTTC. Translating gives CSVEAAGTPYEQYF.

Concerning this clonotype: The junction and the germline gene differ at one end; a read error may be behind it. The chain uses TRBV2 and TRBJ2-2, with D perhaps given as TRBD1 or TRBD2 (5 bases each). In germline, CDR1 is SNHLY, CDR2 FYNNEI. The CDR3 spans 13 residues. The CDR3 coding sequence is TGTGCCAGCAGTGACAGGAAAACTGGGGGGCTGTTTTTT. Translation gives CASSDRKTGGLFF.